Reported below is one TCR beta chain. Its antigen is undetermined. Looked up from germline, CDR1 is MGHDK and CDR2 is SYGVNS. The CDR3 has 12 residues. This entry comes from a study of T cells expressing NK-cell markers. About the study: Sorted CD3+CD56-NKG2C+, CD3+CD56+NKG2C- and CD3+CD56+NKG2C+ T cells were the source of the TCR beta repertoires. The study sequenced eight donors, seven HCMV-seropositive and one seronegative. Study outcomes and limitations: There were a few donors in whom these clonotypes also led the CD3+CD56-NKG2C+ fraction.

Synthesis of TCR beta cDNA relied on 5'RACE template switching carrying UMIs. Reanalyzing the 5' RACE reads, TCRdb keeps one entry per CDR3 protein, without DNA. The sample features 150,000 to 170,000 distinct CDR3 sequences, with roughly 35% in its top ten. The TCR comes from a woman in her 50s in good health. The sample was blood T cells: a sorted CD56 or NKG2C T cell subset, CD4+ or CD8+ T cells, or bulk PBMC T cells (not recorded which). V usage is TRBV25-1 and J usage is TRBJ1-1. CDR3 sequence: CASTEQDTEAFF.